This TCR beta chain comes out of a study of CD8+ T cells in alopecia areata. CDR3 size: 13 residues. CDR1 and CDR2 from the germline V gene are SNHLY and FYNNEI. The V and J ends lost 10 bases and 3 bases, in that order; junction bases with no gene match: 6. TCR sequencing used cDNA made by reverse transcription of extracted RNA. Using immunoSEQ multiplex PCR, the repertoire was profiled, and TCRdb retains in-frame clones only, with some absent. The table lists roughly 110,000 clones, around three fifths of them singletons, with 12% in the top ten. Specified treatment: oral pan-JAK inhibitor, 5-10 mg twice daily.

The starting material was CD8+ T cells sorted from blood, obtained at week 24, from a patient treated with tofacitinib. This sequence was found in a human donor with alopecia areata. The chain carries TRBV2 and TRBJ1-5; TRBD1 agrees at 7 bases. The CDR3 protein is CATGDSLNQPQHF. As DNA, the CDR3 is TGTGCCACCGGGGACAGCCTCAATCAGCCCCAGCATTTT. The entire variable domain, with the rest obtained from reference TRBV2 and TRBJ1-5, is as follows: EPEVTQTPSHQVTQMGQEVILRCVPISNHLYFYWYRQILGQKVEFLVSFYNNEISEKSEIFDDQFSVERPDGSNFTLKIRSTKLEDSAMYFCATGDSLNQPQHFGDGTRLSIL.